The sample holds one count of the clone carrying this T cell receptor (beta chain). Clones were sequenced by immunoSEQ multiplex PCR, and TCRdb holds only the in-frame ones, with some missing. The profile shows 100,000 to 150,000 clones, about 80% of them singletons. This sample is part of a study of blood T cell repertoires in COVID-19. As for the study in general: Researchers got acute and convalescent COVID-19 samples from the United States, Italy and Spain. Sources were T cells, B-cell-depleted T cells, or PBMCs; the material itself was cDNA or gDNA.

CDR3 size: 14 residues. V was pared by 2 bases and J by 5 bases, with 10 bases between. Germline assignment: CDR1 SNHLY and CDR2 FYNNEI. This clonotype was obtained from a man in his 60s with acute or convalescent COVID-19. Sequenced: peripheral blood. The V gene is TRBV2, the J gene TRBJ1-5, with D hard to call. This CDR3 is CASSERARDQPQHF. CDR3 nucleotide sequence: TGTGCCAGCAGTGAAAGGGCGAGGGATCAGCCCCAGCATTTT.